Below, 4 T cell receptor beta chains from the same sample are listed, as sequenced in a study of blood T cell repertoires in COVID-19. Sequencing used immunoSEQ multiplex PCR; TCRdb keeps in-frame clones, though not all of them. Of tens of thousands of clones listed, about 81% are singletons. Sequencing used peripheral blood. The receptors come from a man aged 55 to 70 with COVID-19, enrolled during active disease.

This clone was observed once. The chain uses TRBV5-1 and TRBJ2-1; a weak D match, TRBD1 (6 bases). The germline V gene has CDR1 SGHRS and CDR2 YFSETQ. V was shortened by 4 bases and J by 13 bases, with 21 bases between the two germline ends. The CDR3 spans 14 residues. For the CDR3, the DNA is TGCGCCAGCAGCCCAGAACAGGGCGCTGCGGTTCAGTTCTTC. Translating it yields CASSPEQGAAVQFF.

The rearrangement links TRBV5-5 to TRBJ1-5, with TRBD1 matching 8 bases. J lost 1 base, V lost 4 bases, and 10 bases had no gene match. Germline CDR1 SGHKS, CDR2 YYEKEE (reference sequence). The CDR3 is made up of 17 amino acids. The CDR3 region is CASSPSTGGFSNQPQHF. As DNA, the CDR3 is TGTGCCAGCAGCCCTAGCACAGGGGGTTTCAGCAATCAGCCCCAGCATTTT.

V usage is TRBV7-9 and J usage is TRBJ2-5; 13 bases line up with TRBD2. The CDR3 length is 16 residues. The V segment lost 5 bases and the J segment 2 bases; nucleotides outside the gene matches: 5. Germline V gene lookup returns CDR1 SEHNR and CDR2 FQNEAQ (reference sequence). The CDR3 DNA reads TGTGCCAGCAGCCGCGGGACTAGCGGGAAACAAGAGACCCAGTACTTC. Its translation is CASSRGTSGKQETQYF.

This rearrangement joins TRBV5-4 to TRBJ2-5; D ambiguous. Germline lookup yields CDR1 SGHNT and CDR2 YYREEE (reference sequence). This CDR3 is 14 amino acids long. Trimming cost V 4 bases and J 1 base, with 11 bases left between them. The chain's CDR3 is CASSPSALQETQYF. The DNA of the CDR3 is TGTGCCAGCAGCCCAAGCGCGCTCCAAGAGACCCAGTACTTC.